The 23 T cell receptor beta chains presented below share a single source sample, sequenced in a study of blood T cells in healthy people across ages. PCR was performed a second time for roughly 6 to 12 cycles using a sample-barcoded 5' primer and a J-beta primer mix. TCRdb ran MiXCR on the 5' RACE reads and lists one entry per CDR3 protein. Here the sample spans almost 800,000 distinct CDR3 sequences, roughly 60% being singletons. The source material was blood. Every receptor here comes from a young man in good health.

The chain links TRBV7-2 to TRBJ2-3; TRBD2 matches at 10 bases. Trimming at V came to 2 bases and at J to 5 bases, leaving 4 bases not matched to a gene. The length of the CDR3 is 15 residues. CDR1 is SGHTA, CDR2 FQGNSA, per germline. CDR3 DNA sequence: TGTGCCAGCAGCTTAAAGAGCGGGGGGGAAGATACGCAGTATTTT. This translates into CASSLKSGGEDTQYF.

The genes are TRBV5-6 and TRBJ2-1; 16 positions agree with TRBD2. Looked up from germline, CDR1 is SGHDT and CDR2 is YYEEEE. This CDR3 region has 14 residues. The V gene end was trimmed by 5 bases and the J gene end by 9 bases; junction bases not matched to a gene: 2. CDR3 nucleotides: TGTGCCAGCAGGGGACTAGCGGGAGGGAGTGAGCAGTTCTTC. Its translation is CASRGLAGGSEQFF.

This clonotype was counted many times. The J gene is TRBJ1-2, the V gene TRBV12-3 or TRBV12-4; D remains unclear. V lost 6 bases and J 4 bases, leaving 9 bases between the germline ends. The CDR3 sequence is 12 residues long. For the CDR3, the DNA is TGTGCCAGCAGCCAAGGCGGCTATGGCTACACCTTC. Translated: CASSQGGYGYTF.

This rearrangement joins TRBV19 to TRBJ2-3; D gene ambiguous. The V and J ends lost 0 bases and 4 bases respectively, with 8 bases between them. Germline CDR1 is LNHDA and CDR2 is SQIVND (reference sequence). This CDR3 has 14 residues. The CDR3 sequence is CASSIEPGADTQYF. The CDR3 DNA reads TGTGCCAGTAGTATAGAACCAGGCGCAGATACGCAGTATTTT.

The V and J genes are TRBV10-3 and TRBJ2-7, with TRBD1 matching over 9 bases. Germline V lookup: CDR1 ENHRY, CDR2 SYGVKD. The CDR3 contains 16 residues. Trimming cost V 0 bases and J 3 bases; bases outside gene matches: 6. The CDR3 DNA sequence: TGTGCCATCAGTGAGTCGATTGGGACAGGGCACTACGAGCAGTACTTC. Amino acids: CAISESIGTGHYEQYF.

The chain carries TRBV4-1 and TRBJ1-1, with a tentative D call TRBD1 (5 bases). CDR3 length: 15 amino acids. Trimming removed 1 base at V and 4 bases at J, with 13 bases between. Germline V CDR1 and CDR2: MGHRA, YSYEKL. CDR3 residues: CASSQGGYGGTEAFF. The DNA of the CDR3 is TGCGCCAGCAGCCAAGGAGGGTACGGGGGCACTGAAGCTTTCTTT.

The chain uses TRBV20-1 and TRBJ2-3, with 8 bases identical to TRBD2. With 4 bases clipped from V and 5 bases from J, the junction kept 8 bases outside the gene matches. There are 14 residues in the CDR3. Germline values: CDR1 DFQATT, CDR2 SNEGSKA (reference sequence). The DNA for the CDR3 is TGCAGTGCTACACCGGGACTAGAGGGAGATACGCAGTATTTT. As protein: CSATPGLEGDTQYF.

The chain employs TRBV5-5 and TRBJ1-5; 7 nucleotides agree with TRBD1. The length of the CDR3 is 15 residues. Losses at the gene ends were 5 bases for V and 4 bases for J; bases not matched to a gene: 9. From germline, CDR1 is SGHKS and CDR2 YYEKEE (reference sequence). The CDR3 is CASSPGTDINQPQHF. The CDR3 nucleotides read TGTGCCAGCAGTCCCGGGACAGACATAAATCAGCCCCAGCATTTT.

The chain employs TRBV7-9 and TRBJ1-4; 8 bases fit TRBD1. J was trimmed by 4 bases and V by 6 bases; bases with no gene match: 7. This CDR3 has 15 amino acids. Germline V gene sequence: CDR1 SEHNR, CDR2 FQNEAQ (reference sequence). The CDR3 is CASRKPGQVNEKLFF. In nucleotides, the CDR3 is TGTGCCAGCAGGAAACCGGGACAGGTTAATGAAAAACTGTTTTTT.

This chain connects TRBV11-3 to TRBJ2-1; D tentatively reads TRBD1 or TRBD2 (5 bases each). CDR3 length: 12 amino acids. V dropped 5 bases and J dropped 12 bases, with 14 bases sitting between them. Germline V CDR1 and CDR2: SGHNT, YENEEA. The CDR3 spells CASSLGRGAQFF. CDR3 in DNA: TGTGCCAGCAGCCTCGGACGAGGGGCGCAGTTCTTC.

The genes are TRBV7-6 and TRBJ2-5, with 10 bases identical to TRBD2. The J call is in doubt because the DNA end fits TRBJ2-7 better. Germline V lookup: CDR1 SGHVS, CDR2 FNYEAQ. The CDR3 consists of 15 residues. In nucleotides, the CDR3 is TGTGCCAGCAGCTTATATAGTCTAGCGGGAGCCGAGCAGTACTTC. Amino acid sequence: CASSLYSLAGAEQYF.

The V and J genes are TRBV29-1 and TRBJ1-2, with unresolved D. CDR3 length equals 12 residues. Germline CDR1 SQVTM, CDR2 ANQGSEA. With 2 bases removed from V and 3 bases from J, the gap between germline ends came to 7 bases. Written as DNA, the CDR3 is TGCAGCGTTGAATGGGAAGACTATGGCTACACCTTC. This sequence encodes CSVEWEDYGYTF.

DNA of the CDR3: TGTGCCAGCAGGGAAGTGGCTAGCGGCCCCTCCCCGTATTTT. Amino acid sequence: CASREVASGPSPYF. V gene TRBV7-2 combines with J gene TRBJ2-3; 7 bases align to TRBD2. Germline V gives CDR1 SGHTA, CDR2 FQGNSA. The CDR3 runs to 14 residues. The V gene end was trimmed by 6 bases and the J gene end by 14 bases; junction bases not matched to a gene: 17.

The rearrangement links TRBV6-5 to TRBJ1-2, with TRBD1 matching 7 bases. Germline CDR1 is MNHEY and CDR2 is SVGAGI. J lost 5 bases, V lost 2 bases, and 2 bases had no gene match. The CDR3 length is 13 residues. This chain's CDR3 is CASSYKGAYGYTF. The CDR3 DNA follows: TGTGCCAGCAGTTACAAGGGGGCATATGGCTACACCTTC.

The rearrangement uses TRBV4-3 and TRBJ2-7; 8 bases map to TRBD2. There are 16 residues in the CDR3. V dropped 3 bases and J dropped 6; count of bases not matched to a gene: 13. The germline CDR1 and CDR2 sequences are LGHNA and YSLEER. The chain's CDR3 is CASSHSSGLEGREQYF. The DNA of the CDR3 is TGCGCCAGCAGCCACTCATCGGGACTAGAAGGTCGCGAGCAGTACTTC.

The gene calls are TRBV6-5 and TRBJ2-7; 8 positions match TRBD1. Germline values: CDR1 MNHEY, CDR2 SVGAGI. Unmatched junction bases numbered 6, after V lost 2 bases and J lost 3 bases. The CDR3 loop spans 15 amino acids. CDR3 coding DNA: TGTGCCAGCAGTTACGCTCGGACAGGGAGCTACGAGCAGTACTTC. Translation gives CASSYARTGSYEQYF.

The chain links TRBV7-9 to TRBJ2-1; no clear D gene. The CDR3 runs 17 residues. Germline V gene data show CDR1 as SEHNR and CDR2 as FQNEAQ (reference sequence). Trimming removed 3 bases at V and 9 bases at J, with 24 bases between. The CDR3 region has the DNA TGTGCCAGCAGCTTTTCCCCCCGGACGAGACTGCATGGTGAGCAGTTCTTC. It translates to CASSFSPRTRLHGEQFF.

The chain is built from TRBV5-1 and TRBJ1-1, with TRBD1 identical over 10 bases. Germline CDR1 reads SGHRS; CDR2 reads YFSETQ. The ends lost 3 bases at V and 11 bases at J; junction bases unmatched: 16. CDR3 length equals 16 residues. The CDR3 protein is CASSSSGGGQGRNAFF. The CDR3 nucleotides are TGCGCCAGCAGCTCCAGTGGCGGGGGACAGGGGAGGAATGCTTTCTTT.

There are many counts of this clonotype. V gene TRBV7-3 combines with J gene TRBJ2-1; 11 nucleotides agree with TRBD2. The CDR3 is 15 amino acids. Germline V gene lookup returns CDR1 SGHTA and CDR2 FQGTGA. V lost 2 bases to trimming and J lost 5 bases; unmatched junction nucleotides: 2. CDR3 residues: CASSLLAGGNNEQFF. CDR3 coding DNA: TGTGCCAGCAGCTTATTAGCGGGAGGGAACAATGAGCAGTTCTTC.

The J gene is TRBJ2-4, the V gene TRBV5-1; TRBD1 aligns across 8 bases. The better agreement between TRBJ2-7 and the DNA end casts doubt on the J call. CDR3 length equals 14 residues. Germline CDR1 reads SGHRS; CDR2 reads YFSETQ. The DNA of the CDR3 is TGCGCCAGCAGCAGGGGACAGGTACATTACGAGCAGTACTTC. Its protein product is CASSRGQVHYEQYF.

Ten or more counts support this clonotype. A read error may be the cause here, since a much bigger clone is one base away. The chain employs TRBV29-1 and TRBJ1-2, with unresolved D. The CDR3 length is 11 residues. Germline values: CDR1 SQVTM, CDR2 ANQGSEA. Trimming pared 7 bases from V and 5 bases from J, leaving 11 bases between. In DNA form, the CDR3 reads TGCAGCGGTGGGAAGGGTTATGGCTACACCTTC. Translation: CSGGKGYGYTF.

The CDR3 loop reads CASSFLGQTSYEQYF. As DNA, the CDR3 is TGTGCCAGCAGTTTCTTGGGACAGACATCCTACGAGCAGTACTTC. V gene TRBV27 combines with J gene TRBJ2-7; 7 bases are shared with TRBD1. This CDR3 is built from 15 residues. Per the germline V gene, CDR1 is MNHEY and CDR2 is SMNVEV (reference sequence). Trimming cost V 3 bases and J 1 base; bases outside gene matches: 6.

This clonotype was detected a few times. J is TRBJ2-7 and V is TRBV27; D tentatively fits TRBD1 or TRBD2 (5 bases each). Trimming left V 3 bases short and J 0 bases short, with 15 bases between. The CDR3 covers 16 residues. Germline V gives CDR1 MNHEY, CDR2 SMNVEV (reference sequence). The CDR3 DNA is TGTGCCAGCAGTTTGGGGACCCATGGGAGCTCCTACGAGCAGTACTTC. Its protein product is CASSLGTHGSSYEQYF.